This T cell receptor beta chain was observed in a study of radiotherapy plus CTLA-4 blockade in lung cancer. Looked up from germline, CDR1 is LGHNA and CDR2 is YSLEER. The junction had 13 bases not matched to a gene; V was cut back by 2 bases and J by 8 bases. CDR3 length: 16 residues. Clones were sequenced by immunoSEQ multiplex PCR, and TCRdb holds only the in-frame ones, with some missing. This sample yields about 97,000 clones, of which roughly 74% are seen a single time; roughly 2.8% belongs to the top ten. This sequence joins TRBV4-3 and TRBJ1-2; 8 nucleotides agree with TRBD1. The receptor comes from a human donor with non-small cell lung cancer who had a partial response to radiotherapy plus ipilimumab. Some clones in this sample may be carry-over from other donors' samples. The sequencing used peripheral blood, collected from a patient treated with radiotherapy plus ipilimumab. The CDR3 nucleotides are TGCGCCAGCAGCCAATCCTGGGTCAGGGGGCCCCAAGGCTACACCTTC. Amino acid sequence: CASSQSWVRGPQGYTF.